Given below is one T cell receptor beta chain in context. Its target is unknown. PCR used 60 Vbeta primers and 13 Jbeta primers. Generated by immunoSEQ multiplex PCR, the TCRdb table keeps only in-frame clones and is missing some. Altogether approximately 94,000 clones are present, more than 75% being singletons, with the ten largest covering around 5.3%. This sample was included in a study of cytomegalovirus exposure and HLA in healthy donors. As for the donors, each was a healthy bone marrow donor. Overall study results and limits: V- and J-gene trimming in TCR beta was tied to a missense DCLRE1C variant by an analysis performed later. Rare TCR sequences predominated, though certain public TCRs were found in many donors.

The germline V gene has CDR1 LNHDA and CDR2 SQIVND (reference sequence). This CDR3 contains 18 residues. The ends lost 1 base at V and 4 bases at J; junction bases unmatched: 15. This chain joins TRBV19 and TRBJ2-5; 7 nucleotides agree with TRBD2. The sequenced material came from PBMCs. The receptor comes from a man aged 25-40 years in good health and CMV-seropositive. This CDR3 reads CASSIGPRGAGSGETQYF. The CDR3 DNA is TGTGCCAGTAGTATAGGGCCGAGGGGAGCGGGGTCAGGAGAGACCCAGTACTTC.